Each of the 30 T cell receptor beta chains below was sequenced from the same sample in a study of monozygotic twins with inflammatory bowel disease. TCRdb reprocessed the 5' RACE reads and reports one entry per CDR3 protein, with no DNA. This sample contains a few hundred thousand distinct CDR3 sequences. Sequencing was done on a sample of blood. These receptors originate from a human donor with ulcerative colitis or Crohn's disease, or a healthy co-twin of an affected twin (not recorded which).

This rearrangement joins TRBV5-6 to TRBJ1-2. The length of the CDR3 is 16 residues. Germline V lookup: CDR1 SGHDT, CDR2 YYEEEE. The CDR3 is CASSFAGTAAAYGYTF.

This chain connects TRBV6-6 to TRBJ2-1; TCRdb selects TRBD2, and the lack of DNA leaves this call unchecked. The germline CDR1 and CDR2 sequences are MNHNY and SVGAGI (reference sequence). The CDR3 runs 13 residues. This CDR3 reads CASSYRGEGEQFF.

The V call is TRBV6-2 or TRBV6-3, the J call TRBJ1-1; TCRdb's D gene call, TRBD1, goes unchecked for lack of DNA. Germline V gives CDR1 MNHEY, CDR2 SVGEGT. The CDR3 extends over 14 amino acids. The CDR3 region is CASSYYPVNTEAFF.

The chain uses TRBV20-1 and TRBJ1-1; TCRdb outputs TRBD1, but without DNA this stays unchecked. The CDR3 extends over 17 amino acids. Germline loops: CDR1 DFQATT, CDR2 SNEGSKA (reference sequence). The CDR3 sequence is CSARERGRGNIYTEAFF.

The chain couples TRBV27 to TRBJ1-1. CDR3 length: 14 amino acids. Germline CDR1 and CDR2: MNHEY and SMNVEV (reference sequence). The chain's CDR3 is CASSLKGYRAEAFF.

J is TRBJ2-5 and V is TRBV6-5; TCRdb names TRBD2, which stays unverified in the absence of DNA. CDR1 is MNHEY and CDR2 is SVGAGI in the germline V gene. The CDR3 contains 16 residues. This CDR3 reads CASSYSQGGASGSQYF.

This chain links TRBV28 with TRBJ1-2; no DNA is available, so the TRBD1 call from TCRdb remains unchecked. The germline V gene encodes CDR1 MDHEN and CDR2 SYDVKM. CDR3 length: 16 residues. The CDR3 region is CASRRPVRDRANGYTF.

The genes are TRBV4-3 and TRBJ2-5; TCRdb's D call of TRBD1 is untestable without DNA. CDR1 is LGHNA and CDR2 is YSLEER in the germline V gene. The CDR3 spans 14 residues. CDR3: CASSPGGFQETQYF.

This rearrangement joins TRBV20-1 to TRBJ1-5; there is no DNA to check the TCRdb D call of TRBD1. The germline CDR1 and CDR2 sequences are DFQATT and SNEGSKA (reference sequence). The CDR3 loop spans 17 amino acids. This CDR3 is CSAPGQGARLANQPQHF.

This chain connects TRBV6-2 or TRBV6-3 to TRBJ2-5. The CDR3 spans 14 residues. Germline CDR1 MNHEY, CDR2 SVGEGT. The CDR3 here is CASKWEKIQETQYF.

CDR3 in amino acids: CSARDPGSPADTQYF. V usage is TRBV20-1 and J usage is TRBJ2-3; TCRdb reports TRBD1, a call that lacks DNA to check it against. CDR1 DFQATT and CDR2 SNEGSKA come from the germline V gene (reference sequence). This CDR3 has 15 amino acids.

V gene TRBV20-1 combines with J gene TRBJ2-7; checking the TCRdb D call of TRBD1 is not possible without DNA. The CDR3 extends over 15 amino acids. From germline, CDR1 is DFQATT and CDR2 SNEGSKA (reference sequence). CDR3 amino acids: CSAREVDRTGYEQYF.

CDR3 sequence reads: CASSAVSGTYEQYF. V usage is TRBV12-3 or TRBV12-4 and J usage is TRBJ2-7. CDR3 length equals 14 residues.

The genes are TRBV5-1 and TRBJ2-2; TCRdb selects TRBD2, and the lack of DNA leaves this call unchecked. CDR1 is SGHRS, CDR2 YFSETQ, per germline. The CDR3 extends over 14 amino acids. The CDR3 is CASSRLAAPGELFF.

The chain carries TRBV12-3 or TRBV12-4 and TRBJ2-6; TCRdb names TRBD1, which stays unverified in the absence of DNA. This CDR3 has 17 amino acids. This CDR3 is CASMTGGGVSGANVLTF.

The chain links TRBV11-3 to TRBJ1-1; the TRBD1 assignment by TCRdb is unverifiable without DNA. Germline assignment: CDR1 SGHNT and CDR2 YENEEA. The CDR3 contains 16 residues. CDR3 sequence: CASRKGQGADVTEAFF.

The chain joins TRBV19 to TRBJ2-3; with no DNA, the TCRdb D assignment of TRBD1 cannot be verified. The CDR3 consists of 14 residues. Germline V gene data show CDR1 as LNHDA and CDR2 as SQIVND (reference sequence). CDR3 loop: CASSHRTSADTQYF.

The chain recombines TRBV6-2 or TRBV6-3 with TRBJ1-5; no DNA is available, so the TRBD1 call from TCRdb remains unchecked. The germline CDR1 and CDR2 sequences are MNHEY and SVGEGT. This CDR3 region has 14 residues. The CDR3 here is CASTKGVGNQPQHF.

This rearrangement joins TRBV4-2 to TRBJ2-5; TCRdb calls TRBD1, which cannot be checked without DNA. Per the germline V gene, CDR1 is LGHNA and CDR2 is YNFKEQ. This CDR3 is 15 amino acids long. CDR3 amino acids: CASSPRGQLQETQYF.

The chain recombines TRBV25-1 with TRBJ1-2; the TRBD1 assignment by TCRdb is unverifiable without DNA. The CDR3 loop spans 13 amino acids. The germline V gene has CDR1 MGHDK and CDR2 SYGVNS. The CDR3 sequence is CASSYQGVDGYTF.

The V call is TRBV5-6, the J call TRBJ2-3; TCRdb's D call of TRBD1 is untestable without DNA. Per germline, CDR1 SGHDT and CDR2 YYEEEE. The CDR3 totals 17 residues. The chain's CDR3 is CASSLLGGRGSTDTQYF.

The CDR3 reads CASSRPGADGYTF. The gene calls are TRBV18 and TRBJ1-2. Germline lookup yields CDR1 KGHSH and CDR2 LQKENI. The CDR3 covers 13 residues.

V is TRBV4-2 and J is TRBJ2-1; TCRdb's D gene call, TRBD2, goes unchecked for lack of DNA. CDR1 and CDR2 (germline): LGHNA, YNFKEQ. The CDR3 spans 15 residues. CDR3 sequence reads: CASSQGAIGFYEQFF.

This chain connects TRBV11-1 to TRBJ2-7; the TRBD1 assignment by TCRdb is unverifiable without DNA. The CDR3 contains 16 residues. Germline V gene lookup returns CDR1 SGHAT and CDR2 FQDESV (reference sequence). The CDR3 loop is CASSVMGQGGVYEQYF.

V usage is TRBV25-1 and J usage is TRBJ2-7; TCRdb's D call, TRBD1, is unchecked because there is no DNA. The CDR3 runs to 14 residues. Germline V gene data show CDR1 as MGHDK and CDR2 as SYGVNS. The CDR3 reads CASYRGRTPYEQYF.

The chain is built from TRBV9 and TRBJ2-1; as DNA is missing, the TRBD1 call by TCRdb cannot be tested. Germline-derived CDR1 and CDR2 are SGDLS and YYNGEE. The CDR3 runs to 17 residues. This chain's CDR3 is CASSPPAGWIPHNEQFF.

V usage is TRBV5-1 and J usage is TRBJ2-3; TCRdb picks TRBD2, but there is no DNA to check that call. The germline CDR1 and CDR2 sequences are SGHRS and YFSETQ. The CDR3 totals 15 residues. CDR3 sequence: CASSSPGLSTDTQYF.

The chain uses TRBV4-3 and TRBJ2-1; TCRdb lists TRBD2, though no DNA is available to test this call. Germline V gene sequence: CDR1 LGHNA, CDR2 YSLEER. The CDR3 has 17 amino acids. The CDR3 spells CASSHDTEGSPSNEQFF.

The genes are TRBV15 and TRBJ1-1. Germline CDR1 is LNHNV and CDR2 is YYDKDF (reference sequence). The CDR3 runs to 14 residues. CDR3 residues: CATSRDRGGAEAFF. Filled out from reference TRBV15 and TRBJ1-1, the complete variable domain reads DAMVIQNPRYQVTQFGKPVTLSCSQTLNHNVMYWYQQKSSQAPKLLFHYYDKDFNNEADTPDNFQSRRPNTSFCFLDIRSPGLGDTAMYLCATSRDRGGAEAFFGQGTRLTVV.

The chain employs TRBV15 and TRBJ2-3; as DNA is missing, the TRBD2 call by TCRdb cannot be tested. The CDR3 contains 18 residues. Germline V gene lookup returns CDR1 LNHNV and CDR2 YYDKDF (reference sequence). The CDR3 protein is CATSRGAAGGPRTDTQYF.